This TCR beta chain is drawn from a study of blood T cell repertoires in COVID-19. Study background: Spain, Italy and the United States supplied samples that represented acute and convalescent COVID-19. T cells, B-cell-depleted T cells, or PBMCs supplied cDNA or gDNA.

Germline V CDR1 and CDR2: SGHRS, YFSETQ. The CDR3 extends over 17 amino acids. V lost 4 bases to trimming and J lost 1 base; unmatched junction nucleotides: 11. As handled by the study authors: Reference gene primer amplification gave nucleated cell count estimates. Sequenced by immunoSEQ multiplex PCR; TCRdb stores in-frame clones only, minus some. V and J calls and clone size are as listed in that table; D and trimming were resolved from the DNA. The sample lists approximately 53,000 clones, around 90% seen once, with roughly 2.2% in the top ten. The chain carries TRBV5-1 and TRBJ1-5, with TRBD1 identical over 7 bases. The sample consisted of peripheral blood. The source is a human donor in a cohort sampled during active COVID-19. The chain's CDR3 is CASSPHRGVESNQPQHF. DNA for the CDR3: TGCGCCAGCAGCCCCCACAGGGGTGTGGAGAGCAATCAGCCCCAGCATTTT.